This T cell receptor beta chain was sequenced in a study of cytotoxic CD8 clonotypes in ibrutinib-treated CLL. Method: immunoSEQ multiplex PCR; TCRdb's copy keeps in-frame clones and lacks some. The table includes 110,000 to 150,000 clones, about 80% detected once. V dropped 5 bases and J dropped 4; count of bases not matched to a gene: 9. Germline assignment: CDR1 SEHNR and CDR2 FQNEAQ (reference sequence). This CDR3 region has 15 residues. There are a few counts of this clone. This TCR was recovered from a human donor with chronic lymphocytic leukemia. This rearrangement joins TRBV7-9 to TRBJ1-2, with 8 positions matching TRBD1. The sample here was PBMCs, taken after 24 months of ibrutinib treatment. CDR3: CASSQGQGSVYGYTF. The CDR3 nucleotides are TGTGCCAGCAGCCAAGGACAGGGTAGCGTCTATGGCTACACCTTC.